Given below is one T cell receptor beta chain in context. The antigen is undetermined. These data are taken from a study of blood T cells in healthy people across ages. Whole-study results and caveats: Naive T cell percentage strongly correlated with TCR beta diversity.

For the second PCR, which ran for roughly 7 to 11 cycles, a sample-barcoded 5' primer and a J-beta primer mix were used. TCRdb recomputed calls from the 5' RACE reads with MiXCR, one row per CDR3 protein. The sample shows some 1,500,000 distinct CDR3 sequences, under 55% of them seen only once. Peripheral blood from each donor was collected in a volume of about 10 milliliters. Total RNA extraction produced at least 5.5 micrograms (per sample) for the study. CDR3 length: 15 amino acids. V lost 3 bases to trimming and J lost 2 bases; unmatched junction nucleotides: 3. The germline V gene has CDR1 KGHDR and CDR2 SFDVKD.

The source of this sequence is a young woman in good health. Sequencing was done on a sample of blood. This rearrangement joins TRBV24-1 to TRBJ2-5; 9 bases match TRBD2. The CDR3 sequence is CATSDATSGQETQYF. For the CDR3, the DNA is TGTGCCACCAGTGATGCGACTAGCGGTCAAGAGACCCAGTACTTC.